The 30 T cell receptor beta chains listed next were all sequenced from one sample in a study of cytomegalovirus exposure and HLA in healthy donors. 60 Vbeta and 13 Jbeta primers were used in PCR. This table comes from immunoSEQ multiplex PCR, and its TCRdb copy is limited to in-frame clones, with some not included. This table has 35,000 or so clones, roughly 80% appearing once. Source material: PBMCs. The receptors derive from a woman aged 40 to 49 in good health and CMV-seronegative.

This chain links TRBV5-4 with TRBJ1-2; the D is unclear. CDR1 is SGHNT and CDR2 is YYREEE in the germline V gene (reference sequence). V was shortened by 5 bases and J by 5 bases, with 13 bases between the two germline ends. The CDR3 is 13 residues long. The CDR3: CASSSGLGYGYTF. DNA of the CDR3: TGTGCCAGCAGTTCGGGATTGGGATATGGCTACACCTTC.

The chain carries TRBV5-1 and TRBJ1-2; D might be TRBD1 (6 bases). Germline CDR1 reads SGHRS; CDR2 reads YFSETQ. V was shortened by 0 bases and J by 3 bases, with 18 bases between the two germline ends. CDR3 length equals 17 residues. CDR3 sequence: CASSLGPNRVGDYGYTF. The CDR3 coding sequence is TGCGCCAGCAGCTTGGGGCCCAACAGGGTTGGTGACTATGGCTACACCTTC.

The V call is TRBV19, the J call TRBJ1-3, with D unresolved. CDR3 length: 15 amino acids. CDR1 and CDR2 (germline): LNHDA, SQIVND (reference sequence). V dropped 7 bases and J dropped 0 bases, with 13 bases sitting between them. Here the CDR3 reads CASNRGSSSGNTIYF. The CDR3 DNA reads as TGTGCCAGTAATCGAGGCTCCAGCTCTGGAAACACCATATATTTT.

The chain carries TRBV27 and TRBJ2-7, with 12 bases that match TRBD2. J was trimmed by 0 bases and V by 6 bases; bases with no gene match: 6. Germline-derived CDR1 and CDR2 are MNHEY and SMNVEV (reference sequence). CDR3 length equals 16 residues. CDR3 sequence: CASRALAGGPSYEQYV. The CDR3 bases are TGTGCCAGCAGGGCTCTAGCGGGGGGGCCCTCCTACGAGCAGTACGTC.

The chain recombines TRBV6-6 with TRBJ2-3, with 10 bases lining up with TRBD2. The CDR3 consists of 14 residues. CDR1 and CDR2 (germline): MNHNY, SVGAGI (reference sequence). V was clipped by 7 bases and J by 3 bases; unmatched bases: 4. CDR3 protein: CASISGGATDTQYF. CDR3 nucleotides: TGTGCCAGCATAAGCGGGGGGGCAACAGATACGCAGTATTTT.

In its sample, this clone was seen a few times. This chain joins TRBV6-5 and TRBJ2-3; perhaps TRBD1 as D (5 bases). Between the trimmed V and J ends, which lost 6 bases and 5 bases, there was a span of 9 bases. The CDR3 covers 12 residues. The germline V gene has CDR1 MNHEY and CDR2 SVGAGI. CDR3 nucleotide sequence: TGTGCCAGCAGGCCGCAGGGAGATACGCAGTATTTT. This gives the protein CASRPQGDTQYF.

The rearrangement uses TRBV29-1 and TRBJ2-6; D is undetermined. The germline V gene encodes CDR1 SQVTM and CDR2 ANQGSEA. The germline V and J ends were trimmed by 4 bases and 4 bases, with 8 bases remaining between them. The CDR3 contains 13 residues. CDR3 nucleotides: TGCAGCGTTGGGGCAGCCGGGGCCAACGTCCTGACTTTC. It encodes CSVGAAGANVLTF.

The V and J genes are TRBV27 and TRBJ1-5, with 9 bases identical to TRBD1. The germline V gene has CDR1 MNHEY and CDR2 SMNVEV (reference sequence). With 6 bases clipped from V and 5 bases from J, the junction kept 5 bases outside the gene matches. The CDR3 extends over 14 amino acids. The CDR3 DNA sequence: TGTGCCAGCAGGAGGACAGGGGCTTATCAGCCCCAGCATTTT. Translated, it gives CASRRTGAYQPQHF.

The rearrangement uses TRBV28 and TRBJ1-4, with 7 bases lining up with TRBD1. Germline V lookup: CDR1 MDHEN, CDR2 SYDVKM. The trim removed 10 bases at V and 5 bases at J, leaving 7 bases unmatched. There are 13 residues in the CDR3. DNA of the CDR3: TGTGCCACCAGACAGGGTAGGAATGAAAAACTGTTTTTT. Translation: CATRQGRNEKLFF.

This chain connects TRBV6-5 to TRBJ1-4; D is uncertain. CDR3 length equals 14 residues. Germline V gives CDR1 MNHEY, CDR2 SVGAGI. V was trimmed by 6 bases and J by 2 bases, leaving 10 bases between them. The CDR3 sequence is CASRRRNTNEKLFF. DNA for the CDR3: TGTGCCAGCAGGCGGAGGAATACTAATGAAAAACTGTTTTTT.

This clone was observed a few times. The gene calls are TRBV28 and TRBJ2-5; D ambiguous. CDR3 length: 11 amino acids. The V end lost 4 bases, the J end lost 4 bases, and 4 bases lay between the germline ends. Germline lookup yields CDR1 MDHEN and CDR2 SYDVKM. The CDR3 coding sequence is TGTGCCAGCAGTTCTCGAGAGACCCAGTACTTC. The encoded protein is CASSSRETQYF.

This rearrangement joins TRBV7-2 to TRBJ1-2; D unclear. The CDR3 loop spans 16 amino acids. Germline V lookup: CDR1 SGHTA, CDR2 FQGNSA. V gave up 7 bases and J gave up 3 bases, with 21 bases separating them. CDR3 region: CASTPDAAARYYGYTF. CDR3 coding DNA: TGTGCCAGCACCCCAGACGCGGCGGCTAGGTACTATGGCTACACCTTC. Full variable domain (outside the CDR3, taken from reference TRBV7-2 and TRBJ1-2): GAGVSQSPSNKVTEKGKDVELRCDPISGHTALYWYRQSLGQGLEFLIYFQGNSAPDKSGLPSDRFSAERTGGSVSTLTIQRTQQEDSAVYLCASTPDAAARYYGYTFGSGTRLTVV.

This chain links TRBV11-2 with TRBJ1-4, with D possibly being TRBD1 (6 bases). This CDR3 region has 15 residues. Trimming took off 5 bases at V and 4 bases at J, with 14 bases between the two ends. Germline V gene sequence: CDR1 SGHAT, CDR2 FQNNGV. The CDR3 sequence: CASSPSLGGNEKLFF. CDR3 nucleotides: TGTGCCAGCAGCCCTAGTTTAGGGGGTAATGAAAAACTGTTTTTT. The full variable domain, in which reference TRBV11-2 and TRBJ1-4 provide the parts outside the CDR3, is EAGVAQSPRYKIIEKRQSVAFWCNPISGHATLYWYQQILGQGPKLLIQFQNNGVVDDSQLPKDRFSAERLKGVDSTLKIQPAKLEDSAVYLCASSPSLGGNEKLFFGSGTQLSVL.

The rearrangement uses TRBV4-2 and TRBJ1-1; 10 nucleotides match TRBD1. V gave up 1 base and J gave up 1 base; unmatched junction bases: 12. Germline V lookup: CDR1 LGHNA, CDR2 YNFKEQ. The CDR3 is made up of 19 amino acids. The CDR3 DNA reads as TGTGCCAGCAGCCAAGTTACGGGACAGGGGATCGGGAAGAACACTGAAGCTTTCTTT. This sequence encodes CASSQVTGQGIGKNTEAFF.

The gene calls are TRBV19 and TRBJ1-5, with D possibly matching TRBD1 (5 bases). This CDR3 comprises 14 residues. V was trimmed by 5 bases and J by 4 bases, leaving 12 bases between them. Germline-derived CDR1 and CDR2 are LNHDA and SQIVND (reference sequence). The CDR3 region is CASSWGVPNQPQHF. Written as DNA, the CDR3 is TGTGCCAGTAGTTGGGGGGTACCTAATCAGCCCCAGCATTTT.

This chain's CDR3 is CASSLRIDSANEQFF. The CDR3 bases are TGCGCCAGCAGCTTGCGGATCGACAGTGCCAATGAGCAGTTCTTC. The rearrangement uses TRBV5-1 and TRBJ2-1; D perhaps matches TRBD1 (5 bases). The germline V gene has CDR1 SGHRS and CDR2 YFSETQ. This CDR3 spans 15 amino acids. V was trimmed by 1 base and J by 6 bases, leaving 14 bases between them.

The V and J genes are TRBV7-8 and TRBJ1-2; 8 bases match TRBD1. J was trimmed by 8 bases and V by 4 bases; bases with no gene match: 6. CDR3 length: 13 amino acids. Germline CDR1 reads SGHVS; CDR2 reads FQNEAQ. The CDR3 DNA reads TGTGCCAGCAGCTCCGGACAGGGAAGGGGCTACACCTTC. Translating it yields CASSSGQGRGYTF.

Judged by abundance, this clone is medium-sized. J is TRBJ1-5 and V is TRBV29-1; D ambiguous. V was cut by 4 bases and J by 0 bases, with 7 bases left in between. Germline lookup yields CDR1 SQVTM and CDR2 ANQGSEA. This CDR3 is built from 13 residues. The CDR3 sequence is CSVAQNSNQPQHF. The DNA for the CDR3 is TGCAGCGTTGCACAGAATAGCAATCAGCCCCAGCATTTT.

The chain uses TRBV11-2 and TRBJ2-5; D is perhaps TRBD1 (5 bases). Trimming shortened V by 2 bases and J by 3 bases, and 10 bases separated the two germline ends. Germline V gives CDR1 SGHAT, CDR2 FQNNGV. There are 14 residues in the CDR3. The CDR3, as DNA: TGTGCCAGCAGCTTATTGCCAGGGAAAGAGACCCAGTACTTC. This gives the protein CASSLLPGKETQYF.

The chain recombines TRBV5-5 with TRBJ1-4; D may be TRBD1 (6 bases). V was clipped by 3 bases and J by 8 bases, with 14 bases between them. CDR3 size: 14 residues. The germline CDR1 and CDR2 sequences are SGHKS and YYEKEE (reference sequence). The CDR3 DNA reads TGTGCCAGCAGCTCCCCTGGGACATCAGAAAAACTGTTTTTT. It is translated as CASSSPGTSEKLFF.

This chain joins TRBV7-2 and TRBJ1-4; 9 bases map to TRBD1. V lost 6 bases to trimming and J lost 2 bases; unmatched junction nucleotides: 7. The CDR3 runs 16 residues. Germline V gives CDR1 SGHTA, CDR2 FQGNSA. As DNA, the CDR3 is TGTGCCAGCAGTTACCGGGACAGGGCTACTAATGAAAAACTGTTTTTT. Translating gives CASSYRDRATNEKLFF. The whole variable domain, filled in from reference TRBV7-2 and TRBJ1-4, reads GAGVSQSPSNKVTEKGKDVELRCDPISGHTALYWYRQSLGQGLEFLIYFQGNSAPDKSGLPSDRFSAERTGGSVSTLTIQRTQQEDSAVYLCASSYRDRATNEKLFFGSGTQLSVL.

A remark on this clone: The junction and the germline gene differ at one end; a read error may be behind it. The chain carries TRBV28 and TRBJ2-1; 7 nucleotides align to TRBD1. Germline V gene lookup returns CDR1 MDHEN and CDR2 SYDVKM. The CDR3 has 12 amino acids. The CDR3 sequence is CASRAGTATLIF. As DNA, the CDR3 is TGTGCCAGCAGGGCCGGGACAGCGACTCTGATCTTC.

By its share, this clone is medium-sized. The chain couples TRBV4-3 to TRBJ2-1; a weak D match, TRBD2 (6 bases). Trimming shortened V by 3 bases and J by 9 bases, and 15 bases separated the two germline ends. Germline CDR1 and CDR2: LGHNA and YSLEER. This CDR3 has 14 residues. For the CDR3, the DNA is TGCGCCAGCAGCCAGGAAAGACTAGGGACTGAGCAGTTCTTC. Residues: CASSQERLGTEQFF.

The chain has TRBV19 and TRBJ1-5; TRBD1 aligns across 10 bases. The CDR3 has 16 residues. Per germline, CDR1 LNHDA and CDR2 SQIVND (reference sequence). With 6 bases clipped from V and 3 bases from J, the junction kept 8 bases outside the gene matches. CDR3 DNA sequence: TGTGCCAGTAGCCCCGGGACAGGGGTTGCCAATCAGCCCCAGCATTTT. The encoded protein is CASSPGTGVANQPQHF.

This clone was counted a single time. The chain has TRBV4-2 and TRBJ2-3, with TRBD2 matching over 9 bases. Germline V lookup: CDR1 LGHNA, CDR2 YNFKEQ. The CDR3 length is 16 residues. After removal of 0 bases from V and 6 bases from J, the junction contained 7 bases not matched to a gene. DNA of the CDR3: TGTGCCAGCAGCCAAGACGACCAGCGGGGGGTGGATACGCAGTATTTT. Amino acids: CASSQDDQRGVDTQYF.

The chain combines TRBV6-6 with TRBJ1-5; 8 nucleotides line up with TRBD1. The CDR3 covers 14 residues. Germline CDR1 reads MNHNY; CDR2 reads SVGAGI (reference sequence). Germline trimming cut 10 bases from V and 2 bases from J; bases unmatched to any gene: 7. The CDR3 nucleotides read TGTGCCACAGGACAGGGTTGGGGCAATCAGCCCCAGCATTTT. Protein sequence: CATGQGWGNQPQHF.

This clone came up a few times. The V gene is TRBV5-4, the J gene TRBJ1-6, with TRBD1 matching 11 bases. The V gene end was trimmed by 2 bases and the J gene end by 9 bases; junction bases not matched to a gene: 4. Germline CDR1 is SGHNT and CDR2 is YYREEE (reference sequence). The CDR3 loop spans 15 amino acids. Here the CDR3 DNA reads TGTGCCAGCAGCTTAGGGGACAGGGGGGTTTCACCCCTCCACTTT. Translating gives CASSLGDRGVSPLHF.

This sequence joins TRBV10-3 and TRBJ2-1, with TRBD2 identical over 9 bases. This CDR3 comprises 15 residues. Germline V gene sequence: CDR1 ENHRY, CDR2 SYGVKD. V gave up 5 bases and J gave up 4 bases; unmatched junction bases: 6. The CDR3 spells CAISQPTSGYNEQFF. The CDR3 DNA reads as TGTGCCATCAGTCAGCCGACTAGCGGTTACAATGAGCAGTTCTTC.

V and J are TRBV2 and TRBJ2-5; weak D call: TRBD1 (6 bases). The V and J ends lost 7 bases and 2 bases respectively, with 17 bases between them. The CDR3 runs 15 residues. Germline CDR1 and CDR2: SNHLY and FYNNEI. CDR3 sequence: CASIQGSREQETQYF. CDR3 DNA: TGTGCCAGCATCCAGGGGTCAAGGGAACAAGAGACCCAGTACTTC.

This clone was observed a handful of times. The chain links TRBV6-1 to TRBJ2-7, with a possible D match to TRBD1 (7 bases). The CDR3 has 13 residues. The V gene's germline CDR1 is MNHNS and CDR2 SASEGT. V lost 6 bases, J lost 4 bases, and 13 bases lay in between. The CDR3 sequence is CASSAGQLYEQYF. The CDR3 coding sequence is TGTGCCAGCAGCGCGGGACAGTTATACGAGCAGTACTTC.